The 8 T cell receptor beta chains below all came from one sample that was sequenced in a study of shared clonotypes between healthy human individuals (dated by TCRdb to about 2020). The library was generated by the immunoSEQ multiplex PCR assay. This is the immuneACCESS table as TCRdb keeps it, with only in-frame sequences that have V and J called. A part of the clones is gone; compared with another copy, unresolved V genes explain less than half, and the rest is unexplained. The sample table lists 100,000 to 130,000 clones, about 70% of them with a count of one. Jointly, the top ten make up more than 20% of the sample. Sequenced: memory CD8+ T cells sorted from blood. The cell subset or site label here, explained by the study, means: CD45RO+ cells pooled with CCR7-negative TemRA cells. These receptors were collected from a woman in her twenties or thirties in good health.

The chain employs TRBV19 and TRBJ2-5, with TRBD2 matching 9 bases. The CDR3 extends over 15 amino acids. Per germline, CDR1 LNHDA and CDR2 SQIVND (reference sequence). V lost 3 bases to trimming and J lost 7 bases; unmatched junction nucleotides: 9. For the CDR3, the DNA is TGTGCCAGTAGTATTACTAGCGGGTTGGGTCGGACCCAGTACTTC. The encoded protein is CASSITSGLGRTQYF.

This clone was counted between two and nine times. The V gene is TRBV7-3, the J gene TRBJ1-1; D remains ambiguous. Germline CDR1 and CDR2: SGHTA and FQGTGA. The ends were cut back, 1 base at V and 1 base at J, with 10 bases in the middle. The CDR3 is 15 residues long. The CDR3 DNA reads as TGTGCCAGCAGCTTAAATGGCAAGACGAACACTGAAGCTTTCTTT. Its translation: CASSLNGKTNTEAFF. The whole variable domain, filled in from reference TRBV7-3 and TRBJ1-1, reads GAGVSQTPSNKVTEKGKYVELRCDPISGHTALYWYRQSLGQGPEFLIYFQGTGAADDSGLPNDRFFAVRPEGSVSTLKIQRTERGDSAVYLCASSLNGKTNTEAFFGQGTRLTVV.

This clone was seen many times. Other DNA sequences in the sample encode the same CDR3. This chain uses TRBV28 with TRBJ2-7; possible D gene TRBD2, 5 bases. The CDR3 totals 13 residues. The germline CDR1 and CDR2 sequences are MDHEN and SYDVKM. Trimming left V 3 bases short and J 1 base short, with 7 bases between. CDR3 coding DNA: TGTGCCAGCAGTTTGGGCGGGTCCTACGAGCAGTACTTC. Encoded protein: CASSLGGSYEQYF.

The genes are TRBV6-6 and TRBJ1-5; 7 bases are a match to TRBD1. Germline V gene lookup returns CDR1 MNHNY and CDR2 SVGAGI (reference sequence). The CDR3 has 15 amino acids. V was clipped by 7 bases and J by 1 base; unmatched bases: 7. CDR3 amino acids: CASTLTGESNQPQHF. The DNA for the CDR3 is TGTGCCAGCACTTTAACAGGGGAAAGCAATCAGCCCCAGCATTTT.

This chain connects TRBV25-1 to TRBJ1-3; no firm D call. The CDR3 sequence is 15 residues long. CDR1 and CDR2 from the germline V gene are MGHDK and SYGVNS. The V and J ends lost 5 bases and 1 base respectively, with 12 bases between them. The CDR3 DNA reads as TGTGCCAGCAGTCCAGATCTCCCTTCTGGAAACACCATATATTTT. Its translation: CASSPDLPSGNTIYF.

This chain connects TRBV5-1 to TRBJ2-1; no clear D gene. CDR3 length: 14 residues. Germline CDR1 SGHRS, CDR2 YFSETQ. With 4 bases removed from V and 8 bases from J, the gap between germline ends came to 16 bases. The CDR3, as DNA: TGCGCCAGCAGCCCCCCGCTAGGTGGAGATGAGCAGTTCTTC. Its protein product is CASSPPLGGDEQFF.

The chain joins TRBV15 to TRBJ2-7; perhaps TRBD2 as D (9 bases). CDR3 length: 14 amino acids. Between the trimmed V and J ends, which lost 3 bases and 8 bases, there was a span of 17 bases. Germline-derived CDR1 and CDR2 are LNHNV and YYDKDF (reference sequence). This CDR3 is CATSSRTGTSKQYF. CDR3 nucleotides: TGTGCCACCAGCAGTAGGACAGGGACTAGCAAGCAGTACTTC.

This chain links TRBV7-2 with TRBJ1-1, with D unresolved. This CDR3 contains 16 residues. CDR1 SGHTA and CDR2 FQGNSA come from the germline V gene. The ends were cut back, 4 bases at V and 0 bases at J, with 15 bases in the middle. Here the CDR3 DNA reads TGTGCCAGCAGCTCAAGGACTGTGGTTATGAACACTGAAGCTTTCTTT. This encodes CASSSRTVVMNTEAFF.